The rows below give T cell receptor beta chains drawn from one sample of a study of blood T cell repertoires in COVID-19. TCRdb's copy holds only in-frame clones and misses some; the assay was immunoSEQ multiplex PCR. In the table there are 200,000 to 300,000 clones, more than 75% of which are singletons. The specimen was peripheral blood. The receptors shown here come from a woman aged 50 to 60 with acute or convalescent COVID-19. Each CDR3 is given with its conserved first and last residue. The D gene is left open where the match is weak. Size values are once, few and many counts, or a class for expanded clones, and some rows have none.

v_call: TRBV30
d_call: TRBD1
clone_size: -
j_call: TRBJ1-5
cdr3_length: 14
cdr3_nt: TGTGCCTGGAGTCGAGACAGGGACAATCAGCCCCAGCATTTT
cdr3_aa: CAWSRDRDNQPQHF

v_call: TRBV18
d_call: -
clone_size: -
j_call: TRBJ2-1
cdr3_length: 14
cdr3_nt: TGTGCCAGCTCACCGCAACTACAGGGAAATGAGCAGTTCTTC
cdr3_aa: CASSPQLQGNEQFF

v_call: TRBV18
d_call: TRBD1
clone_size: -
j_call: TRBJ1-1
cdr3_length: 12
cdr3_nt: TGTGCCAGCTCACCTGGACAGGGGACGGCTTTCTTT
cdr3_aa: CASSPGQGTAFF

v_call: TRBV5-1
d_call: -
clone_size: -
j_call: TRBJ1-1
cdr3_length: 14
cdr3_nt: TGCGCCAGCAGCTTGGCGGGGATGAACACTGAAGCTTTCTTT
cdr3_aa: CASSLAGMNTEAFF

v_call: TRBV6-1
d_call: -
clone_size: -
j_call: TRBJ2-7
cdr3_length: 11
cdr3_nt: TGTGCCAGCAGTGACAGGTACGAGCAGTACTTC
cdr3_aa: CASSDRYEQYF

v_call: TRBV3-1/TRBV3-2
d_call: -
clone_size: -
j_call: TRBJ2-3
cdr3_length: 17
cdr3_nt: TGTGCCAGCAGCCAAGATAGGCGACGACTTAGCACAGATACGCAGTATTTT
cdr3_aa: CASSQDRRRLSTDTQYF

v_call: TRBV28
d_call: TRBD1
clone_size: -
j_call: TRBJ1-3
cdr3_length: 15
cdr3_nt: TGTGCCAGCAGTTTGACAGGGGCCTCTGGAAACACCATATATTTT
cdr3_aa: CASSLTGASGNTIYF

v_call: TRBV2
d_call: TRBD1
clone_size: -
j_call: TRBJ1-2
cdr3_length: 14
cdr3_nt: TGTGCCAGCAGCCCTCCGGGACAGGTCTATGGCTACACCTTC
cdr3_aa: CASSPPGQVYGYTF

v_call: TRBV7-2
d_call: -
clone_size: -
j_call: TRBJ1-2
cdr3_length: 14
cdr3_nt: TGTGCCAGCAGCCTCGAGGGTACTAACTATGGCTACACCTTC
cdr3_aa: CASSLEGTNYGYTF

v_call: TRBV15
d_call: -
clone_size: -
j_call: TRBJ1-1
cdr3_length: 14
cdr3_nt: TGTGCCACCAGCAGAGCCGGGGAATTGAAAGAAGCTTTCTTT
cdr3_aa: CATSRAGELKEAFF

v_call: TRBV27
d_call: -
clone_size: -
j_call: TRBJ2-2
cdr3_length: 15
cdr3_nt: TGTGCCAGCAGTTTTTGGGGCAGGAACACCGGGGAGCTGTTTTTT
cdr3_aa: CASSFWGRNTGELFF

v_call: TRBV2
d_call: TRBD2
clone_size: -
j_call: TRBJ2-7
cdr3_length: 18
cdr3_nt: TGTGCCAGCAGGAGACTAGCGGGAGATACAGTTCGAGGTCACGAGCAGTACTTC
cdr3_aa: CASRRLAGDTVRGHEQYF

v_call: TRBV27
d_call: -
clone_size: -
j_call: TRBJ1-2
cdr3_length: 12
cdr3_nt: TGTGCCAGCAGTTTAGCGGGGGCTGGCTACACCTTC
cdr3_aa: CASSLAGAGYTF

v_call: TRBV29-1
d_call: -
clone_size: -
j_call: TRBJ2-1
cdr3_length: 13
cdr3_nt: TGCAGCGTAAAAACAGGGTCCTACAATGAGCAGTTCTTC
cdr3_aa: CSVKTGSYNEQFF

v_call: TRBV2
d_call: TRBD1
clone_size: once
j_call: TRBJ1-5
cdr3_length: 14
cdr3_nt: TGTGCCAGCAGACGGGACAGCCCCAATCAGCCCCAGCATTTT
cdr3_aa: CASRRDSPNQPQHF

v_call: TRBV19
d_call: -
clone_size: few
j_call: TRBJ1-1
cdr3_length: 16
cdr3_nt: TGTGCCAGTAGGACAAACTGGGGCCTTAAGGACACTGAAGCTTTCTTT
cdr3_aa: CASRTNWGLKDTEAFF

v_call: TRBV3-1/TRBV3-2
d_call: -
clone_size: once
j_call: TRBJ1-4
cdr3_length: 13
cdr3_nt: TGTGCCAGCAGCCTGTCGGCGGGCGAAAAACTGTTTTTT
cdr3_aa: CASSLSAGEKLFF

v_call: TRBV7-2
d_call: TRBD1
clone_size: -
j_call: TRBJ2-7
cdr3_length: 14
cdr3_nt: TGTGCCAGCAGCTTAGGGCAGGGGGCGTACGAGCAGTACTTC
cdr3_aa: CASSLGQGAYEQYF

v_call: TRBV2
d_call: TRBD2
clone_size: -
j_call: TRBJ2-7
cdr3_length: 15
cdr3_nt: TGTGCCAGCAGGGGGGCTAGCGGGAGGGCCCACGAGCAGTACTTC
cdr3_aa: CASRGASGRAHEQYF

v_call: TRBV28
d_call: TRBD1
clone_size: few
j_call: TRBJ2-7
cdr3_length: 15
cdr3_nt: TGTGCCAGCATCCCCCCGGGGACAGGGCCCTCCGAGCAGTACTTC
cdr3_aa: CASIPPGTGPSEQYF